This T cell receptor (beta chain) comes out of a study of human thymus T cells. General study points: Related research described strongly overlapping thymic repertoires in unrelated people.

During corrective heart surgery, resections were taken, and the thymus tissue came from them. This clone has just a few counts. The target antigen is unknown. Measured with immunoSEQ multiplex PCR; TCRdb has only the in-frame clones, and not every one. This sample carries roughly 130,000 clones, 90% to 95% of them seen once, and the ten largest clones take roughly 0.024%. There are 14 residues in the CDR3. The germline gives CDR1 SGHRS, CDR2 YFSETQ. After removal of 2 bases from V and 2 bases from J, the junction contained 3 bases not matched to a gene. Sequencing used thymus tissue. This receptor was identified in a boy under two years old with a congenital heart defect but otherwise immunologically healthy. The chain is built from TRBV5-1 and TRBJ2-7; 8 bases fit TRBD1. CDR3 DNA: TGCGCCAGCAGCTTAGGACAGGGCGCCTACGAGCAGTACTTC. Protein product: CASSLGQGAYEQYF.